The rows below give T cell receptor beta chains drawn from one sample of a study of prognosis after radiotherapy for stage I lung cancer. TCRdb passed the multiplex PCR reads through MiXCR, listing each CDR3 protein once. The table shows about 20,000 distinct CDR3 sequences, with 40% to 45% occurring only once. The sequences come from PBMCs, collected before or after stereotactic body radiation therapy (not recorded which). The origin of the receptors is a donor of 50 years or more with non-small cell lung cancer. Each CDR3 is given with its conserved first and last residue. The D gene is left open where the match is weak. Not all rows give a size; the values are once, few, many and, for expanded clones, a class.

clone_size d_call j_call v_call cdr3_nt cdr3_aa
many TRBD1 TRBJ1-4 TRBV20-1 TGCAGTGCTAGAGACTGGACAGGGGCTGGTGAAAAACTGTTTTTT CSARDWTGAGEKLFF
many - TRBJ2-7 TRBV3-1 TGTGCCAGCAGCCAAGATTTGGACAATCCCTACGAGCAGTACTTC CASSQDLDNPYEQYF
many - TRBJ2-7 TRBV7-6 TGTGCCAGCAGCTCCGACCTCCTCTACGAGCAGTACTTC CASSSDLLYEQYF
- - TRBJ1-5 TRBV28 TGTGCCAGCAGGGGTACAGGGATTTCTTGGGGTCAGCCCCAGCATTTT CASRGTGISWGQPQHF
many TRBD1 TRBJ2-1 TRBV29-1 TGCAGCGTTGAGGCCCCGGACAGGGAAACCTACAATGAGCAGTTCTTC CSVEAPDRETYNEQFF
many - TRBJ2-2 TRBV6-2/TRBV6-3 TGTGCCAGCAGGGCGAGGAGGATGGACACCGGGGAGCTGTTTTTT CASRARRMDTGELFF
many TRBD1 TRBJ1-1 TRBV18 TGTGCCAGCTCACCGACAGGGAACAGGGTCACTGAAGCTTTCTTT CASSPTGNRVTEAFF
once - TRBJ2-5 TRBV24-1 TGTGCCACCAGTGTATTTAATAGGCAATACCAAGAGACCCAGTACTTC CATSVFNRQYQETQYF
medium-sized - TRBJ1-6 TRBV27 TGTGCCAGCAGTTTAGCCGGTCAAGATAATTCACCCCTCCACTTT CASSLAGQDNSPLHF
- TRBD2 TRBJ2-1 TRBV7-3 TGTGCCAGCAGCTTAGAGGGGCCGACTAGCAGATACAATGAGCAGTTCTTC CASSLEGPTSRYNEQFF
many TRBD2 TRBJ2-7 TRBV4-1 TGCGCCAGCAGCCTGATGTCAAGCGGGAGTTTATCCGAGCAGTACTTC CASSLMSSGSLSEQYF
many TRBD2 TRBJ2-7 TRBV20-1 TGCAGTGCTAGAGAGGTCCGGTGGGGGGGGGGTTACGAGCAGTACTTC CSAREVRWGGGYEQYF
many - TRBJ1-3 TRBV6-1 TGTGCCAGCCAGGTCGTCCTTGGAAACACCATATATTTT CASQVVLGNTIYF
medium-sized - TRBJ1-2 TRBV11-2 TGTGCCAGCACCCCATCAACGGGGACAAACTATGGCTACACCTTC CASTPSTGTNYGYTF
many - TRBJ2-7 TRBV20-1 TGCAGTGCTCCAGACTCCTACGAGCAGTACTTC CSAPDSYEQYF
many TRBD2 TRBJ2-7 TRBV3-1 TGTGCCAGCAGCCACAGGACCGGGACTAGCGGGGACGAGCAGTACTTC CASSHRTGTSGDEQYF
many - TRBJ2-6 TRBV18 TGTGCCAGCTCACCACAGGGGGCTGGGGCCAACGTCCTGACTTTC CASSPQGAGANVLTF
- - TRBJ2-7 TRBV7-9 TGTGCCAGCAGTTTCGGACTATTGGGAGACGGGGAGCAGTACTTC CASSFGLLGDGEQYF
- TRBD1 TRBJ2-5 TRBV7-9 TGTGCCAGCAGCCGGGACAGTCAAGAGACCCAGTACTTC CASSRDSQETQYF
many - TRBJ2-5 TRBV9 TGTGCCAGCAGCGTAGCTTCAGGGATGGAGACCCAGTACTTC CASSVASGMETQYF
many TRBD1 TRBJ1-1 TRBV5-1 TGCGCCAGCAGCTTTACAGGGGGCACTGAAGCTTTCTTT CASSFTGGTEAFF
- - TRBJ2-3 TRBV12-3/TRBV12-4 TGTGCCAGCAGTCCAGGGAGGAGAAGTAGCACATATACGCAGTATTTT CASSPGRRSSTYTQYF
many - TRBJ2-5 TRBV11-3 TGTGCCAGCAGCGGGGGTTGGGGGGAGACCCAGTACTTC CASSGGWGETQYF
many TRBD2 TRBJ2-2 TRBV10-3 TGTGCCATCAATAGCGGGAGTGGTACCGGGGAGCTGTTTTTT CAINSGSGTGELFF
many TRBD1 TRBJ2-3 TRBV5-1 TGCGCCAGCAGCTCGGGACAGGGGAGCACAGATACGCAGTATTTT CASSSGQGSTDTQYF
once - TRBJ2-7 TRBV11-2 TGTGCCAGCAGCCAAGTTGAGGGCGGCTCCTACGAGCAGTACTTC CASSQVEGGSYEQYF
many - TRBJ1-3 TRBV12-3/TRBV12-4 TGTGCCAGCAGCCAGGAGACAGTCTCTGGAAACACCATATATTTT CASSQETVSGNTIYF
- - TRBJ1-2 TRBV6-1 TGTGCCAGCAGAGAGACTTGTACTCCATATGGCTACACCTTC CASRETCTPYGYTF
- TRBD2 TRBJ2-3 TRBV5-1 TGCGCCAGCAGCTTTGCGACTAGCGGGAGGACAGATACGCAGTATTTT CASSFATSGRTDTQYF
- - TRBJ1-2 TRBV7-9 TGTGCCAGCAGCCCGGACGGATACTATGGCTACACCTTC CASSPDGYYGYTF
- TRBD2 TRBJ2-1 TRBV25-1 TGTGCCAGCAGTGCGAGCGGGAGCTCCAATGAGCAGTTCTTC CASSASGSSNEQFF
many - TRBJ1-1 TRBV2 TGTGCCAGCAAGTTATTGGTGAACACTGAAGCTTTCTTT CASKLLVNTEAFF
many - TRBJ1-4 TRBV5-8 TGTGCCAGCAGCGGGGGGGGTTCAACTAATGAAAAACTGTTTTTT CASSGGGSTNEKLFF
many - TRBJ2-7 TRBV6-1 TGTGCCAGCACTTCACCGGGCTACGAGCAGTACTTC CASTSPGYEQYF
- - TRBJ1-1 TRBV27 TGTGCCAGCAGTTTATCCACACACAGGGACCGAAACACTGAAGCTTTCTTT CASSLSTHRDRNTEAFF
many TRBD2 TRBJ2-3 TRBV6-2/TRBV6-3 TGTGCCAGCAGTTACGGTTCCGGGGCTAGCGGGAGCACAGATACGCAGTATTTT CASSYGSGASGSTDTQYF
many - TRBJ1-2 TRBV28 TGTGCCAGCAGTTTATTTGAGGTTATTAACTATGGCTACACCTTC CASSLFEVINYGYTF
- TRBD1 TRBJ1-2 TRBV20-1 TGCGGTGCTAGAGATGATTTGGCAGGGGGTCTAGGCTACACCTTC CGARDDLAGGLGYTF
many - TRBJ1-2 TRBV20-1 TGCAGTGCTAGAGATCTGAAGGGGATCTATGGCTACACCTTC CSARDLKGIYGYTF
many - TRBJ1-5 TRBV3-1 TGTGCCAGCAGCGGAGACGGGGGGACCAAGCATTTT CASSGDGGTKHF
- TRBD1 TRBJ2-7 TRBV5-5 TGTGCCAGCAGCGGCAGGACGGGACAGGGGTCTAACGAGCAGTACTTT CASSGRTGQGSNEQYF
many - TRBJ2-5 TRBV6-5 TGTGCCAGCAGTTACACGACCAGCCAAGAGACCCAGTACTTC CASSYTTSQETQYF
many - TRBJ1-1 TRBV19 TGTGCCAGTAGTATAGGGGCAGAAGCTTTCTTT CASSIGAEAFF
- TRBD1 TRBJ2-7 TRBV11-2 TGTGCCAACAGATTCAATGACAGGGGGCCATACGAGCAGTACTTC CANRFNDRGPYEQYF
many - TRBJ2-2 TRBV19 TGTGCCAGTAGTATAGGGTCCTCCGGGGAGCTGTTTTTT CASSIGSSGELFF
- TRBD1 TRBJ1-1 TRBV5-8 TGTGCCAGCACCCGCGGACAGGGACGCACGACCGAAGCTTTCTTT CASTRGQGRTTEAFF
many - TRBJ2-3 TRBV9 TGTGCCAGCAGCGTAAGTTGGACAGATACGCAGTATTTT CASSVSWTDTQYF
once - TRBJ2-2 TRBV6-2/TRBV6-3 TGTGCCAGCATTCAGGGTCTCGGGACCGGGGAGCTGCTTTTT CASIQGLGTGELLF
- TRBD2 TRBJ2-5 TRBV5-4 TGTGCCAGCAGCAGCCTTAGCGGGAGCGTAGAGACCCAGTACTTC CASSSLSGSVETQYF
many - TRBJ2-1 TRBV19 TGTGCCAGTAGTAGAATAAATGAGCAGTTCTTC CASSRINEQFF